The clone carrying this T cell receptor beta chain was detected once. Treatment indicated: some 19 received Ad26.COV2.S at low or high dose, single or two shots; five or six received placebo; per-sample allocation not given. The study sampled participants on day 63 after the first vaccine or placebo injection. This specimen comes from a study of Ad26.COV2.S vaccination and SARS-CoV-2 variants. This CDR3 has 16 amino acids. The germline V and J ends were trimmed by 7 bases and 7 bases, with 24 bases remaining between them. Germline loops: CDR1 SGHTA, CDR2 FQGNSA. This table comes from immunoSEQ multiplex PCR, and its TCRdb copy is limited to in-frame clones, with some not included. This repertoire shows 300,000 to 350,000 clones, roughly 90% found once; its top ten account for about 5.4%.

This chain connects TRBV7-2 to TRBJ2-3; D might be TRBD1 or TRBD2, each matching 5 bases. The sequence derives from a person between 18 and 65 years old who received the Ad26.COV2.S COVID-19 vaccine or a placebo. The sample in question was peripheral blood, obtained in a trial of Ad26.COV2.S vaccine versus placebo. The CDR3 coding sequence is TGTGCCAGCAACTATCCGTGGACTGGGGACCAGAATACGCAGTATTTT. Amino acids: CASNYPWTGDQNTQYF.